The entry below describes one T cell receptor beta chain. The antigen is unknown. The data were obtained in a study of CD8 T cells in Susac syndrome. Controls were healthy donors chosen to match patients in age and sex. FACS enriched CD8+ TEMRA cells, while bulk CD8+ and CD4+ were negatively isolated. Random-hexamer reverse transcription was applied to about 0.5 to 1 ug RNA. The CDR3 of TCR beta was amplified by immunoSEQ multiplex PCR across 54 Vbeta and 13 Jbeta. TCRdb re-called the immunoSEQ multiplex PCR reads through MiXCR, storing one row per CDR3 protein. This sample has some 180,000 distinct CDR3 sequences, with approximately 95% found just once. The CDR3 spans 12 residues. The germline CDR1 and CDR2 sequences are DFQATT and SNEGSKA (reference sequence). Trimming took 8 bases from V and 1 from J, leaving 11 bases between them. General observations from the study: Acknowledgment was made by the study that its TCR sequencing and HLA analysis involved a relatively small number of individuals.

The sample was CD4+ T cells from PBMCs. The chain has TRBV20-1 and TRBJ1-1; D unclear. The clonotype was recovered from a human donor in good health. CDR3 in DNA: TGCAGTCTCAACCCGGGGAACACTGAAGCTTTCTTT. Its protein product is CSLNPGNTEAFF.